A selection of T cell receptor beta chains follows, all from one sample in a study of T cell responses to AZD1222 COVID-19 vaccine. TCRdb's table, derived via immunoSEQ multiplex PCR, lists solely in-frame clones and lacks some. This sample has over 120,000 clones, with about 92% found just once. Sequenced material: peripheral blood, taken 28 days after the second AZD1222 dose. The receptors originated from an adult who received the AZD1222 COVID-19 vaccine. CDR3s include the opening cysteine and the closing phenylalanine or tryptophan. A D gene is named only where the DNA matches it firmly. Some rows have no size entry. The others give once, few or many, or a class for an expanded clone.

v_call	clone_size	j_call	d_call	cdr3_nt	cdr3_aa
TRBV25-1	NA	TRBJ1-2	TRBD1	TGTGCCAGCAGTGCGGCAGGGGGCATCGGCTACACCTTC	CASSAAGGIGYTF
TRBV18	NA	TRBJ1-2	NA	TGTGCCAGCTCACCAAGTCGGAGGACGGGCTACACCTTC	CASSPSRRTGYTF
TRBV11-2	NA	TRBJ1-1	NA	TGTGCCAGCAGCTTAGGTCTTAGGGGCACTGAAGCTTTCTTT	CASSLGLRGTEAFF
TRBV18	once	TRBJ1-5	TRBD1	TGTGCCAGCTCAGCGACAGGGCGCAATCAGCCCCAGCATTTT	CASSATGRNQPQHF
TRBV5-4	NA	TRBJ1-4	TRBD1	TGTGCCAGCAGCCTATCCGCCGGGACAGGGGGGGAAAAACTGTTTTTT	CASSLSAGTGGEKLFF
TRBV12-3/TRBV12-4	NA	TRBJ1-1	NA	TGTGCCAGCAGCTGGGACGGGAACACTGAAGCTTTCTTT	CASSWDGNTEAFF
TRBV5-1	NA	TRBJ2-7	TRBD2	TGCGCCAGCAGCCTCGTAGGGACTAGCGGCCCCAGCTCCTACGAGCAGTACTTC	CASSLVGTSGPSSYEQYF
TRBV6-5	NA	TRBJ1-2	NA	TGTGCCAGCAGTACTGGTCTCCTCAGGGGCTACACCTTC	CASSTGLLRGYTF
TRBV28	NA	TRBJ1-1	NA	TGTGCCAGCAGCCCCAGCGGAGGGAGTCGGACTGAAGCTTTCTTT	CASSPSGGSRTEAFF
TRBV7-2	NA	TRBJ1-2	TRBD1	TGTGCCAGCAGCTTAGTGTGGACAGGGGAAACGAGGGGCTACACCTTC	CASSLVWTGETRGYTF
TRBV3-1/TRBV3-2	NA	TRBJ1-5	NA	TGTGCCAGCAGCCAAGATCGGGACACCTATCAGCCCCAGCATTTT	CASSQDRDTYQPQHF
TRBV19	NA	TRBJ1-2	NA	TGTGCCAGTAGTATGGGGGACGGGGGCGCTGGGCCTTATGGCTACACCTTC	CASSMGDGGAGPYGYTF
TRBV19	NA	TRBJ2-3	NA	TGTGCCAGTAGTATCGGGCGGCAAGCTAGCACAGATACGCAGTATTTT	CASSIGRQASTDTQYF
TRBV4-1	NA	TRBJ1-5	NA	TGCGCCAGCAGCCAAGAGAGAGGGATTAATCAGCCCCAGCATTTT	CASSQERGINQPQHF
TRBV29-1	NA	TRBJ2-1	TRBD1	TGCAGCGTTGTATTGGACAGGACGTACAATGAGCAGTTCTTC	CSVVLDRTYNEQFF
TRBV19	NA	TRBJ2-2	NA	TGTGCCAGTAGAGAGGAGGGGGCGAACACCGGGGAGCTGTTTTTT	CASREEGANTGELFF